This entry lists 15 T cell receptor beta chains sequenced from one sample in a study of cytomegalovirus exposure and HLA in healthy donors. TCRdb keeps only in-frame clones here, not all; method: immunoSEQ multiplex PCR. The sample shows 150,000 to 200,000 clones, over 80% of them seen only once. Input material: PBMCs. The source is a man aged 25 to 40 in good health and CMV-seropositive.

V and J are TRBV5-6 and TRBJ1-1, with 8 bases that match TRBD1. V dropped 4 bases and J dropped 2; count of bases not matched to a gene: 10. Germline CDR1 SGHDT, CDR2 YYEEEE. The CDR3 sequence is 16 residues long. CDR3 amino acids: CASSEDRDDFNTEAFF. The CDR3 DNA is TGTGCCAGCAGCGAGGACAGGGACGACTTTAACACTGAAGCTTTCTTT.

This CDR3 reads CASSYSSLHEQYF. CDR3 DNA: TGTGCCAGCAGTTACTCTTCTCTCCACGAGCAGTACTTC. J is TRBJ2-7 and V is TRBV6-5; D is unclear. This CDR3 contains 13 residues. Trimming took 0 bases from V and 5 from J, leaving 8 bases between them. Germline CDR1 and CDR2: MNHEY and SVGAGI.

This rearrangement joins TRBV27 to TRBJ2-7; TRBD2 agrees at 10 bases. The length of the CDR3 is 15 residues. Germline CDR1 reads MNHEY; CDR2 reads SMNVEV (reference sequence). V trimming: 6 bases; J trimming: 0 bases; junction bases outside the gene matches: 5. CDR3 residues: CASRLAGSFSYEQYF. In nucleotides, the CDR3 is TGTGCCAGCAGACTAGCGGGGAGTTTCTCCTACGAGCAGTACTTC.

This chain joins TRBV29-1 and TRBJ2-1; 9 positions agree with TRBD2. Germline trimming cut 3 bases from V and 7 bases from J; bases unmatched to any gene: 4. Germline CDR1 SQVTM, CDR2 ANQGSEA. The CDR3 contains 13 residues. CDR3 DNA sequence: TGCAGCGTTGATGGGACTAGCCCAAATGAGCAGTTCTTC. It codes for CSVDGTSPNEQFF.

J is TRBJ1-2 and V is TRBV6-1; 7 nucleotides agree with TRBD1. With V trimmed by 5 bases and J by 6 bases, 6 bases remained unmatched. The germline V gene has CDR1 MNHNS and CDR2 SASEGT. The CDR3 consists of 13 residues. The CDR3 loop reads CASSRQGSDGYTF. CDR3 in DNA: TGTGCCAGCAGTAGACAGGGTAGCGATGGCTACACCTTC.

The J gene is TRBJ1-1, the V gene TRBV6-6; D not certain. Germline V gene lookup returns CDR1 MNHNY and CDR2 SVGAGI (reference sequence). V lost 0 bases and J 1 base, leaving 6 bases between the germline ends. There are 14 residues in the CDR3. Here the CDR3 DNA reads TGTGCCAGCAGTTACTCCCCAGGGAACACTGAAGCTTTCTTT. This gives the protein CASSYSPGNTEAFF.

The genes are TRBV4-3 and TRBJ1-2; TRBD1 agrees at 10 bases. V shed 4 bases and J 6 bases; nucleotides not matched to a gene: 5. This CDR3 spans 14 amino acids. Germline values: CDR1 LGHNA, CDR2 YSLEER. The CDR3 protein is CASSPKTGGDGYTF. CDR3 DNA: TGCGCCAGCAGCCCGAAGACAGGGGGCGATGGCTACACCTTC.

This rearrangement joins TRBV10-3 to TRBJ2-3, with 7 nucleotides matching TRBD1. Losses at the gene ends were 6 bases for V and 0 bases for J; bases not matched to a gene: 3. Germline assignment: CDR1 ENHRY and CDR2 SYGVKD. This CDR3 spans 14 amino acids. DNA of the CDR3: TGTGCCATCAGAGGGGGCCCTAGCACAGATACGCAGTATTTT. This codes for CAIRGGPSTDTQYF.

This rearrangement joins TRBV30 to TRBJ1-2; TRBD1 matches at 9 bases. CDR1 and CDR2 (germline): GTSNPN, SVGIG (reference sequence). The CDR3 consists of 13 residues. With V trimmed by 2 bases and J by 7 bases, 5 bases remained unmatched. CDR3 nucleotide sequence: TGTGCCTGGAGTACAGGGGGCCGGGCTGGCTACACCTTC. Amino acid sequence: CAWSTGGRAGYTF. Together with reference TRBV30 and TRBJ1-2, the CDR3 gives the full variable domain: SQTIHQWPATLVQPVGSPLSLECTVEGTSNPNLYWYRQAAGRGLQLLFYSVGIGQISSEVPQNLSASRPQDRQFILSSKKLLLSDSGFYLCAWSTGGRAGYTFGSGTRLTVV.

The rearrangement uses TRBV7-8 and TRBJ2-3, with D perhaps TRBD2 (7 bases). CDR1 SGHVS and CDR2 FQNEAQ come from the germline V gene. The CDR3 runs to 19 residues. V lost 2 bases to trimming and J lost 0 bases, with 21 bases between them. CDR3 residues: CASSLNGAGAPPSTDTQYF. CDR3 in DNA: TGTGCCAGCAGCTTAAACGGGGCGGGGGCACCCCCTAGCACAGATACGCAGTATTTT.

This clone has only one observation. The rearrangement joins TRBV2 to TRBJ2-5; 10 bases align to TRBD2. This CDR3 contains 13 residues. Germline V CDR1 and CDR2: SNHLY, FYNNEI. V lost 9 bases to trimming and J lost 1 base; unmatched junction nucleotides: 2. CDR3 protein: CARRTSGQETQYF. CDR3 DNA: TGTGCCAGGAGGACTAGCGGCCAAGAGACCCAGTACTTC.

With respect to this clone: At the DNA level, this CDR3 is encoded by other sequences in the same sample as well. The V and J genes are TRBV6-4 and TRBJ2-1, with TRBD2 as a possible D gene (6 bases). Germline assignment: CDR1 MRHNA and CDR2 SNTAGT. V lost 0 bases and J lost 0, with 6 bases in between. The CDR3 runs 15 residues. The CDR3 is CASSDSSGSYNEQFF. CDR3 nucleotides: TGTGCCAGCAGTGACTCTAGCGGCTCCTACAATGAGCAGTTCTTC.

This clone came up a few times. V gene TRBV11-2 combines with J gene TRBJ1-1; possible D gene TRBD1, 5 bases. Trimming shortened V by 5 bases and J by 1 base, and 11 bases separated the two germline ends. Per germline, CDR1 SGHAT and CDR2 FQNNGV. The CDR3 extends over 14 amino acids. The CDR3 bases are TGTGCCAGCAGCCTCCTCACAGGGAACACTGAAGCTTTCTTT. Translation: CASSLLTGNTEAFF. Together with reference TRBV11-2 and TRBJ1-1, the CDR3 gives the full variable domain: EAGVAQSPRYKIIEKRQSVAFWCNPISGHATLYWYQQILGQGPKLLIQFQNNGVVDDSQLPKDRFSAERLKGVDSTLKIQPAKLEDSAVYLCASSLLTGNTEAFFGQGTRLTVV.

The CDR3 sequence is CASSLPTGTGRFNSYEQYF. In DNA, the CDR3 is TGTGCCAGCAGCTTACCAACCGGGACAGGGCGCTTCAACTCCTACGAGCAGTACTTC. This chain uses TRBV7-2 with TRBJ2-7, with 9 bases identical to TRBD1. The CDR3 is 19 residues long. CDR1 is SGHTA, CDR2 FQGNSA, per germline. J was trimmed by 0 bases and V by 2 bases; bases with no gene match: 14. The whole variable domain, filled in from reference TRBV7-2 and TRBJ2-7, reads GAGVSQSPSNKVTEKGKDVELRCDPISGHTALYWYRQSLGQGLEFLIYFQGNSAPDKSGLPSDRFSAERTGGSVSTLTIQRTQQEDSAVYLCASSLPTGTGRFNSYEQYFGPGTRLTVT.

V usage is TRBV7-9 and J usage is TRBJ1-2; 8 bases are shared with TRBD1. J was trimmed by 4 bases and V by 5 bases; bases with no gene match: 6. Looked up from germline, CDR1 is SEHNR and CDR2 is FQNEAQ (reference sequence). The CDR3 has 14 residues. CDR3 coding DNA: TGTGCCAGCAGCCCGGGACAGGTTCGCTATGGCTACACCTTC. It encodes CASSPGQVRYGYTF.